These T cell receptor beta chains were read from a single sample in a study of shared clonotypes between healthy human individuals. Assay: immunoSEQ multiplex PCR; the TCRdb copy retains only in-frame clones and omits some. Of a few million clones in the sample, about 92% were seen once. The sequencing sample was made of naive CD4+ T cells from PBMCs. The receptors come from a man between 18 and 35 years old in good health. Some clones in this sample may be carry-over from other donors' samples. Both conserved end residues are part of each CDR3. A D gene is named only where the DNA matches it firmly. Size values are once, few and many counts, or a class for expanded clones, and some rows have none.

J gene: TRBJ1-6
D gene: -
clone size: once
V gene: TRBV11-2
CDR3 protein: CASSFSPGDSPLHF
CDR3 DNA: TGTGCCAGCAGCTTTAGTCCAGGGGATTCACCCCTCCACTTT

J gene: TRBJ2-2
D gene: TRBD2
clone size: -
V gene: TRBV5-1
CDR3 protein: CASSLRPAGDTGELFF
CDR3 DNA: TGCGCCAGCAGCTTGCGCCCAGCGGGAGACACCGGGGAGCTGTTTTTT

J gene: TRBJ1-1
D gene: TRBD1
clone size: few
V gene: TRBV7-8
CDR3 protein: CASSWDRDTEAFF
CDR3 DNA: TGTGCCAGCAGCTGGGACAGGGACACTGAAGCTTTCTTT

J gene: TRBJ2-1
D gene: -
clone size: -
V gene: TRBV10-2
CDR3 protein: CASSGLRVNNEQFF
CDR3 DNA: TGCGCCAGCAGTGGGCTCAGGGTGAACAATGAGCAGTTCTTC

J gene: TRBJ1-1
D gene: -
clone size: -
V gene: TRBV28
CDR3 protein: CASQKGGVNTEAFF
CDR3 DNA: TGTGCCTCACAAAAAGGGGGGGTGAACACTGAAGCTTTCTTT

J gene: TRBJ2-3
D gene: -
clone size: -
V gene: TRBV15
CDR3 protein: CATSRRMTSATDTQYF
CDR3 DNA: TGTGCCACCAGCAGACGAATGACTAGTGCCACAGATACGCAGTATTTT

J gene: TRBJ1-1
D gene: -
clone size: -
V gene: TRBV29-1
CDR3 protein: CSVNGRMNTEAFF
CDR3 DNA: TGCAGCGTGAACGGCAGAATGAACACTGAAGCTTTCTTT

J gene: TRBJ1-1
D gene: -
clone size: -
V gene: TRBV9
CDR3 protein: CASSVGRMNTEAFF
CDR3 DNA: TGTGCCAGCAGCGTAGGGAGAATGAACACTGAAGCTTTCTTT

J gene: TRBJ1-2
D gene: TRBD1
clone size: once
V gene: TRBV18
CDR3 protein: CASSPGVGTGAGYGYTF
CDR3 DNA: TGTGCCAGCTCACCGGGTGTCGGGACAGGGGCCGGCTATGGCTACACCTTC

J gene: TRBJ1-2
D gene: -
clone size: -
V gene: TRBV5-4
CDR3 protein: CASSSDRYYYGYTF
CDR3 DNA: TGTGCCAGCAGCTCCGACAGGTACTACTATGGCTACACCTTC

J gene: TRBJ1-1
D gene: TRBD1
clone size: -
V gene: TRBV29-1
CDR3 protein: CSVAGQGLYTEAFF
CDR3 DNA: TGCAGCGTTGCGGGACAGGGACTATACACTGAAGCTTTCTTT

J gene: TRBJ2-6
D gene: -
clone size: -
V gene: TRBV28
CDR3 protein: CASTSGAAGANVLTF
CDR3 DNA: TGTGCCAGCACCTCGGGGGCTGCTGGGGCCAACGTCCTGACTTTC

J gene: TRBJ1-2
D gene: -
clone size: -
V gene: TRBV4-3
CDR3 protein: CASSQDFGARYGYTF
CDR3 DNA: TGCGCCAGCAGCCAAGATTTCGGGGCTCGTTATGGCTACACCTTC

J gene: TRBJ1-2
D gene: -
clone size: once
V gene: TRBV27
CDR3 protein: CASSLGGAAYTF
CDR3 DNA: TGTGCCAGCAGTTTAGGGGGGGCTGCCTACACCTTC

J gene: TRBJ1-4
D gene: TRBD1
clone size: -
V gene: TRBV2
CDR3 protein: CAGGTGVEKLFF
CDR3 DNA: TGTGCCGGAGGGACAGGGGTTGAAAAACTGTTTTTT

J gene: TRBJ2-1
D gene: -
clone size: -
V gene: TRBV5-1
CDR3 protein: CASCSVISYNEQFF
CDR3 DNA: TGCGCCAGCTGTAGCGTGATTTCCTACAATGAGCAGTTCTTC

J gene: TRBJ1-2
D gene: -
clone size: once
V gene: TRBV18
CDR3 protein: CASSPKLMEGYTF
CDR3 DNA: TGTGCCAGCTCACCAAAATTGATGGAAGGCTACACCTTC

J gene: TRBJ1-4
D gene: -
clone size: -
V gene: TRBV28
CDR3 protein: CASSTPLTGATNEKLFF
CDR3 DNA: TGTGCCAGCAGCACCCCACTTACAGGAGCAACTAATGAAAAACTGTTTTTT

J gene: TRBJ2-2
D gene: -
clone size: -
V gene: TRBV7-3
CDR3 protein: CASRHTDTGELFF
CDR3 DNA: TGTGCCAGCAGGCATACAGACACCGGGGAGCTGTTTTTT

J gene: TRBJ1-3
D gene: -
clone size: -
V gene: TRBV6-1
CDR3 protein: CASSERGRNTIYF
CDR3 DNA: TGTGCCAGCAGTGAACGAGGCAGAAACACCATATATTTT

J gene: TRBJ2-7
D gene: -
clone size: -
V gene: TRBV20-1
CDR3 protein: CSARSDDEQYF
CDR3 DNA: TGCAGTGCTAGGAGCGACGACGAGCAGTACTTC

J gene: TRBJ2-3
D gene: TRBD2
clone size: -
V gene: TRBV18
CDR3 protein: CASSPLGLAGGLGDTQYF
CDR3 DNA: TGTGCCAGCTCACCACTTGGACTAGCGGGCGGATTGGGCGATACGCAGTATTTT

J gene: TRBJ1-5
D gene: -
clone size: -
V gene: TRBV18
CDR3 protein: CASSTGERRRSNQPQHF
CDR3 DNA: TGTGCCAGCTCGACCGGTGAAAGGAGACGGAGCAATCAGCCCCAGCATTTT

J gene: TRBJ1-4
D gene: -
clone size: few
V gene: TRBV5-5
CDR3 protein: CASSERQLNEKLFF
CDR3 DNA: TGTGCCAGCAGCGAGCGACAGCTGAATGAAAAACTGTTTTTT

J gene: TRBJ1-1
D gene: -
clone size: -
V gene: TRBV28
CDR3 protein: CASSSPPHDTEAFF
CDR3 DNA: TGTGCCAGCAGTTCCCCCCCACACGACACTGAAGCTTTCTTT

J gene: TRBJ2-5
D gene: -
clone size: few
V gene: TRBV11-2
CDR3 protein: CASSLSLQETQYF
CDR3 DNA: TGTGCCAGCAGCTTATCCCTGCAAGAGACCCAGTACTTC

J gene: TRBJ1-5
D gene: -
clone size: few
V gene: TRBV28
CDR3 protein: CASSLSGLPQHF
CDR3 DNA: TGTGCCAGCAGTTTATCCGGCCTTCCCCAGCATTTT

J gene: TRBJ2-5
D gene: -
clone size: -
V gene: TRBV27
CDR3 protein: CAPRGDRRKETQYF
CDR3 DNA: TGTGCCCCCCGGGGGGACAGGAGGAAAGAGACCCAGTACTTC

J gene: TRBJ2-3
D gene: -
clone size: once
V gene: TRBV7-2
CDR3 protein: CASSPSLGYLSTDTQYF
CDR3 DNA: TGTGCCAGCAGCCCTAGCCTTGGCTACCTTAGCACAGATACGCAGTATTTT

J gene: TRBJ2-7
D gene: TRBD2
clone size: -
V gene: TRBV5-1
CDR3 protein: CASSRGTSDSYEQYF
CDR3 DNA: TGCGCCAGCAGCCGAGGGACTAGCGACTCCTACGAGCAGTACTTC

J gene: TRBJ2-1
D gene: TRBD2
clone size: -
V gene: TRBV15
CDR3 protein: CATSRAGGSGRRNEQFF
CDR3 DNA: TGTGCCACCAGCAGAGCGGGGGGTAGCGGGAGGAGAAATGAGCAGTTCTTC

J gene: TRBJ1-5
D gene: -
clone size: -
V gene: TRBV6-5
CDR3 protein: CASRQGSRGNQPQHF
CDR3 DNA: TGTGCCAGCAGACAGGGTTCTCGGGGCAATCAGCCCCAGCATTTT

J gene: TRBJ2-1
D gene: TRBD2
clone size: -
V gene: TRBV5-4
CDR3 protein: CASSWDGLADNEQFF
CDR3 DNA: TGTGCCAGCAGCTGGGACGGACTAGCGGACAATGAGCAGTTCTTC

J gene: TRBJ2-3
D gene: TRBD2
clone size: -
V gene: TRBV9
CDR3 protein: CASSALAGSFSTDTQYF
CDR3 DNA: TGTGCCAGCAGCGCGCTAGCGGGAAGTTTTAGCACAGATACGCAGTATTTT

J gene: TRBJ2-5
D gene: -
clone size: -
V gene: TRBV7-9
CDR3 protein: CASSSLLGGETQYF
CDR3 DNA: TGTGCCAGCAGCTCCCTGCTAGGGGGAGAGACCCAGTACTTC

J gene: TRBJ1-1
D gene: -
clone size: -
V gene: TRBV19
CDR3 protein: CASSIVAGTEAFF
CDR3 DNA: TGTGCCAGTAGTATTGTAGCAGGCACTGAAGCTTTCTTT

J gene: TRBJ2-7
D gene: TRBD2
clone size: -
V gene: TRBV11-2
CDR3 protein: CASSPRGGASYEQYF
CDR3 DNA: TGTGCCAGCAGCCCCCGGGGGGGGGCCTCCTACGAGCAGTACTTC

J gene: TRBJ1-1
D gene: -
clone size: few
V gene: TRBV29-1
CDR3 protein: CSVLGREAFF
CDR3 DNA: TGCAGCGTACTCGGCAGAGAAGCTTTCTTT